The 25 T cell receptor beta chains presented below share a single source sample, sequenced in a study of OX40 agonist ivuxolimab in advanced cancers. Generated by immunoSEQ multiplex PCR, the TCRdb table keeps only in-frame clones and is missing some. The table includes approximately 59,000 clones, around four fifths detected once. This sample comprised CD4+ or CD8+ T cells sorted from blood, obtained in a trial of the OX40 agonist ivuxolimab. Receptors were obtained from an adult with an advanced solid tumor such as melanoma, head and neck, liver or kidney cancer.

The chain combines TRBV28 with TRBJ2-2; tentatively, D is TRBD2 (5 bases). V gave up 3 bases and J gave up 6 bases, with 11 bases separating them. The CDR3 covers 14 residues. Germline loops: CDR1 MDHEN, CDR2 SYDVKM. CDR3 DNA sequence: TGTGCCAGCAGTTTCCTAGAGGACTCCGGGGAGCTGTTTTTT. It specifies CASSFLEDSGELFF.

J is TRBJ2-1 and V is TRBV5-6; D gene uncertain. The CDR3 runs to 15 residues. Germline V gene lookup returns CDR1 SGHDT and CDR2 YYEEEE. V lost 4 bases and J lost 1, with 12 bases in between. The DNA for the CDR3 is TGTGCCAGCAGCCCTTACTACAATTCCTACAATGAGCAGTTCTTC. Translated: CASSPYYNSYNEQFF.

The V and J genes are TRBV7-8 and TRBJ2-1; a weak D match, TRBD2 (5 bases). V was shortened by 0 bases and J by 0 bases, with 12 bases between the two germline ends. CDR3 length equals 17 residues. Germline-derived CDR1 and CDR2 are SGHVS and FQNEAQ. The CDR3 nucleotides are TGTGCCAGCAGCTTAGCCCTCGGGATCAGCTCCTACAATGAGCAGTTCTTC. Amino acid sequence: CASSLALGISSYNEQFF.

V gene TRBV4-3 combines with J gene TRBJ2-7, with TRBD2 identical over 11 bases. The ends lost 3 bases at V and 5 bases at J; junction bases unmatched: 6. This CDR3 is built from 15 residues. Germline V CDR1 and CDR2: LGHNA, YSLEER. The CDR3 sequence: CASSQNSGRADEQYF. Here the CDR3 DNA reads TGCGCCAGCAGCCAGAATAGCGGGAGGGCCGACGAGCAGTACTTC.

CDR3 sequence (DNA): TGTGCCAGTAGTTGGGACTCCGGGGAGCTGTTTTTT. This translates into CASSWDSGELFF. This rearrangement joins TRBV19 to TRBJ2-2, with D tentatively TRBD2 (6 bases). V was clipped by 5 bases and J by 6 bases, with 7 bases between them. The CDR3 spans 12 residues. From germline, CDR1 is LNHDA and CDR2 SQIVND (reference sequence).

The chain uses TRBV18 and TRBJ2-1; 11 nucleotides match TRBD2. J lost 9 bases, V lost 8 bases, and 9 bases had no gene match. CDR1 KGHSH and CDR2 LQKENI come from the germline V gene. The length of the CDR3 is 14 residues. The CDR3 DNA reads TGTGCCAGCGGACAGGGGCTAGCGGGAGGTGAGCAGTTCTTC. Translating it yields CASGQGLAGGEQFF.

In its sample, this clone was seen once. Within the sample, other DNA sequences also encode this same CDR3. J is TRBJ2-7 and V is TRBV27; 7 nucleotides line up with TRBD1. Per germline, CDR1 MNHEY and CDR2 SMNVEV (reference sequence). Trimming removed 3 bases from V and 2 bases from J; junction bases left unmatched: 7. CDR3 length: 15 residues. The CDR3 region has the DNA TGTGCCAGCAGTTTTCTTGGGGACAGACCCTACGAGCAGTACTTC. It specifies CASSFLGDRPYEQYF.

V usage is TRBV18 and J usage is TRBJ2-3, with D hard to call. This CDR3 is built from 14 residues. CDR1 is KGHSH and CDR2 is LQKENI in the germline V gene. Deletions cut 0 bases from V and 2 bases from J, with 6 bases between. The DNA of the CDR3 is TGTGCCAGCTCACCACCGACGGCCACAGATACGCAGTATTTT. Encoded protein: CASSPPTATDTQYF.

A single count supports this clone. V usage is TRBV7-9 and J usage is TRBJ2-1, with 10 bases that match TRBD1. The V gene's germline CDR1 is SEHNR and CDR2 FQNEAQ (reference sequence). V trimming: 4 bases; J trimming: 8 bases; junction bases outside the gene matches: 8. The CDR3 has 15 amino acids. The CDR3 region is CASSWGTGERDEQFF. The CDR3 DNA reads TGTGCCAGCAGCTGGGGGACAGGGGAACGGGATGAGCAGTTCTTC. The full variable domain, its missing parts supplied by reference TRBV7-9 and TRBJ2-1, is DTGVSQNPRHKITKRGQNVTFRCDPISEHNRLYWYRQTLGQGPEFLTYFQNEAQLEKSRLLSDRFSAERPKGSFSTLEIQRTEQGDSAMYLCASSWGTGERDEQFFGPGTRLTVL.

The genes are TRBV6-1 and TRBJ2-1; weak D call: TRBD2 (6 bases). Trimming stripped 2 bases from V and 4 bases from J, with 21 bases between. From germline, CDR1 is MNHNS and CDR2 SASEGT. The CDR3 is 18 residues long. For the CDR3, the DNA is TGTGCCAGCAGTGAACGGCTAGCGACGGAGCTGGGATACAATGAGCAGTTCTTC. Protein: CASSERLATELGYNEQFF.

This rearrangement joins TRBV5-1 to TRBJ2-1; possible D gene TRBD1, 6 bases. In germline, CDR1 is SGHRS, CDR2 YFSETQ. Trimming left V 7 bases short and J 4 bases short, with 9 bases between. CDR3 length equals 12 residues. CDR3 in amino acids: CASRDTYNEQFF. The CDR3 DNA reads TGCGCCAGCCGGGACACGTACAATGAGCAGTTCTTC.

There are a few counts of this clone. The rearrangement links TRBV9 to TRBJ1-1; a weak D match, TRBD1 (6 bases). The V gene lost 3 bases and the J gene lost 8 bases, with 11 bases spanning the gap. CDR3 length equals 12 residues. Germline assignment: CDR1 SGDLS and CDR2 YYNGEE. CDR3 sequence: CASSGDKDEAFF. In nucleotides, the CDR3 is TGTGCCAGCAGCGGGGACAAGGACGAAGCTTTCTTT.

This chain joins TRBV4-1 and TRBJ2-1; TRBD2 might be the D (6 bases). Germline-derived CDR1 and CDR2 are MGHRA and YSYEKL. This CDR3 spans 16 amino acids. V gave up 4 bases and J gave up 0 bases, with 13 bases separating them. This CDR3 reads CASSPFAGSSYNEQFF. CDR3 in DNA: TGCGCCAGCAGCCCCTTCGCGGGGAGCTCCTACAATGAGCAGTTCTTC.

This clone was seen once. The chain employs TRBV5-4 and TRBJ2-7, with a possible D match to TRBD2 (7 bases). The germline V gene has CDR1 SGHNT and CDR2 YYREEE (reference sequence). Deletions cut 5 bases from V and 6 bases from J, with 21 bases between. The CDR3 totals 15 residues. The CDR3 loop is CASRPGLGGQGEQYF. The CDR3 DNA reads TGTGCCAGCAGGCCGGGCCTGGGGGGGCAAGGCGAGCAGTACTTC.

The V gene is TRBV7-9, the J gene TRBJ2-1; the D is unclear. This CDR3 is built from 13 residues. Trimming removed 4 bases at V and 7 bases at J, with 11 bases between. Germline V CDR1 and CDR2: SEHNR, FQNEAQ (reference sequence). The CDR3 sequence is CASSSALGNEQFF. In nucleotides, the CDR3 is TGTGCCAGCAGCTCGGCCCTCGGGAATGAGCAGTTCTTC.

CDR3 nucleotide sequence: TGCGCCAGCAGCTTGGCCTCTCGGACAGGGTTCAACACCGGGGAGCTGTTTTTT. Its translation is CASSLASRTGFNTGELFF. The chain links TRBV5-1 to TRBJ2-2; 8 bases are shared with TRBD1. This CDR3 spans 18 amino acids. The germline V gene encodes CDR1 SGHRS and CDR2 YFSETQ. J gave up 2 bases and V 0 bases, and 9 bases lay outside the gene matches.

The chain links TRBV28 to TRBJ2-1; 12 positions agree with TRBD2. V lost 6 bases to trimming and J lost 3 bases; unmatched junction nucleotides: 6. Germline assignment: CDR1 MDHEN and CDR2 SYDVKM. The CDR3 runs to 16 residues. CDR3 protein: CASRGTSGRHYNEQFF. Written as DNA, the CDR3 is TGTGCCAGCAGGGGGACTAGCGGGCGTCACTACAATGAGCAGTTCTTC.

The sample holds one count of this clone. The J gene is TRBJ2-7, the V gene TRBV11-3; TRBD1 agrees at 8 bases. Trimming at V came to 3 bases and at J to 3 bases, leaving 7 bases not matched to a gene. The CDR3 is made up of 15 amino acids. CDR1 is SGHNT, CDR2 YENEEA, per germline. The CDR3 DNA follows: TGTGCCAGCAGCTTTGGCGGACAGGGCTACTACGAGCAGTACTTC. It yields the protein CASSFGGQGYYEQYF. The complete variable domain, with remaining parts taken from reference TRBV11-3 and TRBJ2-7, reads EAGVVQSPRYKIIEKKQPVAFWCNPISGHNTLYWYLQNLGQGPELLIRYENEEAVDDSQLPKDRFSAERLKGVDSTLKIQPAELGDSAVYLCASSFGGQGYYEQYFGPGTRLTVT.

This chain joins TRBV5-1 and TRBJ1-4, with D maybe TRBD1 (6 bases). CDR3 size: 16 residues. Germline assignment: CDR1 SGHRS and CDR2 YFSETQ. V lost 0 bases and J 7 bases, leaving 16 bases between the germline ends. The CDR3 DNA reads TGCGCCAGCAGCTTGGTTTTCAGGGGCGGAGGTGAAAAACTGTTTTTT. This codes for CASSLVFRGGGEKLFF.

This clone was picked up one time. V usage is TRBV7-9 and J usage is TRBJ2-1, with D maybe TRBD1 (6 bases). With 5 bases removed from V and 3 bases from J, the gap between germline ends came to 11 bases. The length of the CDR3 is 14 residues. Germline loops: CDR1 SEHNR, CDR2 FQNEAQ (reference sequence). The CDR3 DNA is TGTGCCAGCAGCGTGGACAGCTTCTACAATGAGCAGTTCTTC. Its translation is CASSVDSFYNEQFF.

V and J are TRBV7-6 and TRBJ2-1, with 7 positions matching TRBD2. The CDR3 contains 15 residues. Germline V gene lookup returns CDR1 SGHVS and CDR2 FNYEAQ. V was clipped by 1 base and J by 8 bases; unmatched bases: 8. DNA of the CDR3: TGTGCCAGCAGCTTAGTAGCGGGTCTGTTCTATGAGCAGTTCTTC. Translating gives CASSLVAGLFYEQFF.

The CDR3 region is CASSAPTANTEAFF. DNA for the CDR3: TGTGCCAGCAGCGCCCCAACAGCGAACACTGAAGCTTTCTTT. The chain has TRBV9 and TRBJ1-1; D call uncertain. V gave up 3 bases and J gave up 1 base, with 10 bases separating them. Germline CDR1 SGDLS, CDR2 YYNGEE. The CDR3 runs to 14 residues.

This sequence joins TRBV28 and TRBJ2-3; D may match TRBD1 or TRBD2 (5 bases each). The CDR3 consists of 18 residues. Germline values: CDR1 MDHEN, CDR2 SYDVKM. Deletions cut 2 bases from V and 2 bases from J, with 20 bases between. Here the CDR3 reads CASSLIQEGTKDTDTQYF. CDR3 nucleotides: TGTGCCAGCAGTTTAATTCAAGAGGGGACGAAAGACACAGATACGCAGTATTTT. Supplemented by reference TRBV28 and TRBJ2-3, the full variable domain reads DVKVTQSSRYLVKRTGEKVFLECVQDMDHENMFWYRQDPGLGLRLIYFSYDVKMKEKGDIPEGYSVSREKKERFSLILESASTNQTSMYLCASSLIQEGTKDTDTQYFGPGTRLTVL.

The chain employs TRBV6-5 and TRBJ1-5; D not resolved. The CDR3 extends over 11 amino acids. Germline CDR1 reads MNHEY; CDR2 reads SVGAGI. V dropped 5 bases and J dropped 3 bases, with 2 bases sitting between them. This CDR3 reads CASSNNQPQHF. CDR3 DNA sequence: TGTGCCAGCAGTAACAATCAGCCCCAGCATTTT.

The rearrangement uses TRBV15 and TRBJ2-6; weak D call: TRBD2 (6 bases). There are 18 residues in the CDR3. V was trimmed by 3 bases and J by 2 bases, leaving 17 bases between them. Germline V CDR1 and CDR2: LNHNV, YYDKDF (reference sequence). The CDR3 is CATSSSRDSWAGANVLTF. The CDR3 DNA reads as TGTGCCACCAGCAGCTCTCGGGACTCTTGGGCTGGGGCCAACGTCCTGACTTTC. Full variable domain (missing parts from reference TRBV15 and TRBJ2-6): DAMVIQNPRYQVTQFGKPVTLSCSQTLNHNVMYWYQQKSSQAPKLLFHYYDKDFNNEADTPDNFQSRRPNTSFCFLDIRSPGLGDTAMYLCATSSSRDSWAGANVLTFGAGSRLTVL.